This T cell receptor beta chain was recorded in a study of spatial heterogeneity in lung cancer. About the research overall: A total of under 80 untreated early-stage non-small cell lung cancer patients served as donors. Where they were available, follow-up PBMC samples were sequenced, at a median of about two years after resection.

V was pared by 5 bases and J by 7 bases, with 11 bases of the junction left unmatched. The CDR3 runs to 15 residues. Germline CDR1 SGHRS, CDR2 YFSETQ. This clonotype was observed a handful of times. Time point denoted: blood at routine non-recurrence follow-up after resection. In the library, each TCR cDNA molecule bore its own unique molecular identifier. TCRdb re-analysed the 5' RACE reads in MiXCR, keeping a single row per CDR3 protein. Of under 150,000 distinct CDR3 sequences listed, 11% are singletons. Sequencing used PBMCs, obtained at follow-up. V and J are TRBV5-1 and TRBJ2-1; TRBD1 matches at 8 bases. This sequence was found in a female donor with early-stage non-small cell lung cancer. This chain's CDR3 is CASSLGQGPRNEQFF. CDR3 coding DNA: TGCGCCAGCAGTCTCGGACAGGGACCTCGGAATGAGCAGTTCTTC.